These T cell receptor beta chains were read from a single sample in a study of blood T cell repertoires in COVID-19. Data came from immunoSEQ multiplex PCR; TCRdb stores just in-frame clones and leaves some out. The sample lists more than 110,000 clones, 65% to 90% occurring once. The sequencing input was peripheral blood. The receptors come from a man aged 50-60 years with acute or convalescent COVID-19. Both conserved end residues are part of each CDR3. A D gene is named only where the DNA matches it firmly. Some rows have no size entry. The others give once, few or many, or a class for an expanded clone.

TRBV6-5,NA,NA,14,TRBJ2-3,CASSYREGTDTQYF,TGTGCCAGCAGTTACAGGGAGGGCACAGATACGCAGTATTTT
TRBV6-5,NA,NA,15,TRBJ2-7,CASRTGGGSGYEQYF,TGTGCCAGCAGGACCGGCGGAGGGAGTGGCTACGAGCAGTACTTC
TRBV7-3,NA,NA,16,TRBJ2-3,CASSSKTAPNTDTQYF,TGTGCCAGCAGCTCCAAGACTGCTCCAAACACAGATACGCAGTATTTT
TRBV6-5,NA,TRBD1,14,TRBJ2-3,CASQSHRGTDTQYF,TGTGCCAGCCAATCCCACAGGGGGACAGATACGCAGTATTTT
TRBV6-5,NA,NA,15,TRBJ2-7,CASSGGDVARYEQYF,TGTGCCAGCAGCGGAGGGGACGTTGCACGCTACGAGCAGTACTTC
TRBV25-1,NA,NA,14,TRBJ1-6,CASSDATDEDTIHF,TGTGCCAGCAGTGATGCCACGGATGAGGATACCATCCACTTT
TRBV28,NA,TRBD1,14,TRBJ1-2,CASQTGGAHYGYTF,TGTGCCAGTCAGACAGGGGGCGCTCACTATGGCTACACCTTC
TRBV11-2,NA,NA,14,TRBJ1-4,CASSIGGESEKLFF,TGTGCCAGCAGCATCGGGGGAGAAAGTGAAAAACTGTTTTTT
TRBV27,NA,NA,15,TRBJ1-2,CASSHHPDSFGGYTF,TGTGCCAGCAGTCACCACCCCGACAGCTTTGGGGGCTACACCTTC
TRBV11-2,once,TRBD1,13,TRBJ2-7,CASSYGQGYEQYF,TGTGCCAGCAGCTATGGACAGGGCTACGAGCAGTACTTC
TRBV5-1,NA,TRBD1,16,TRBJ1-6,CASSPPLTGDSSPLHF,TGCGCCAGCAGCCCGCCTTTGACAGGGGATAGTTCACCCCTCCACTTT
TRBV19,NA,TRBD1,15,TRBJ1-6,CASSITGTGNSPLHF,TGTGCCAGTAGTATCACCGGGACAGGGAACTCACCCCTCCACTTT
TRBV2,NA,NA,11,TRBJ1-2,CASTFYRGYTF,TGTGCCAGCACCTTTTACCGGGGCTACACCTTC
TRBV30,NA,NA,14,TRBJ2-2,CAWSDYRATGELFF,TGTGCCTGGAGTGACTACAGGGCAACCGGGGAGCTGTTTTTT
TRBV19,NA,NA,12,TRBJ1-2,CASSLADYGYTF,TGTGCCAGTAGTTTGGCGGACTATGGCTACACCTTC
TRBV12-3/TRBV12-4,NA,TRBD1,13,TRBJ1-1,CASSPGTGAEAFF,TGTGCCAGCAGTCCAGGGACAGGGGCAGAAGCTTTCTTT
TRBV7-6,NA,NA,15,TRBJ2-1,CASSRSDLNRNEQFF,TGTGCCAGCAGCCGTAGCGATTTGAACCGCAATGAGCAGTTCTTC
TRBV15,NA,TRBD1,16,TRBJ1-1,CATSTPGTGVDTEAFF,TGTGCCACCAGCACCCCCGGGACAGGGGTCGACACTGAAGCTTTCTTT
TRBV5-1,NA,NA,17,TRBJ2-1,CASSLEFAGASYNEQFF,TGCGCCAGCAGCTTGGAATTCGCGGGGGCGTCCTACAATGAGCAGTTCTTC
TRBV5-1,few,NA,15,TRBJ1-1,CASTLQGGMNTEAFF,TGCGCCAGCACCTTACAAGGGGGTATGAACACTGAAGCTTTCTTT
TRBV7-2,few,NA,15,TRBJ2-7,CASSPITSGSYEQYF,TGTGCCAGCAGCCCCATAACGAGTGGCTCCTACGAGCAGTACTTC
TRBV19,once,NA,16,TRBJ2-2,CASRKAGKKNTGELFF,TGTGCCAGTAGAAAGGCGGGGAAGAAGAACACCGGGGAGCTGTTTTTT
TRBV6-8,NA,TRBD2,16,TRBJ2-1,CASSYSKLAGVNEQFF,TGTGCCAGCAGTTACTCGAAACTAGCGGGAGTCAATGAGCAGTTCTTC
TRBV27,NA,NA,13,TRBJ2-2,CASRVAPTGELFF,TGTGCCAGCAGGGTAGCGCCGACCGGGGAGCTGTTTTTT
TRBV12-3/TRBV12-4,NA,TRBD1,12,TRBJ2-1,CASSPAGTVQFF,TGTGCCAGCAGCCCAGCCGGGACAGTGCAGTTCTTC
TRBV9,NA,NA,13,TRBJ1-3,CASSVVTGNTIYF,TGTGCCAGCAGCGTCGTTACTGGAAACACCATATATTTT
TRBV3-1/TRBV3-2,NA,NA,11,TRBJ2-2,CASSRLGELFF,TGTGCCAGCTCCCGGTTGGGGGAGCTGTTTTTT
TRBV7-9,NA,NA,16,TRBJ1-6,CASSVTTQGYNSPLHF,TGTGCCAGCAGCGTGACGACCCAGGGTTATAATTCACCCCTCCACTTT
TRBV13,NA,NA,14,TRBJ1-1,CASSGEGQNTEAFF,TGTGCCAGCAGCGGCGAAGGACAGAACACTGAAGCTTTCTTT
TRBV6-6,NA,TRBD1,14,TRBJ2-7,CASKRGQGNYEQYF,TGTGCCAGCAAGAGGGGACAGGGGAATTACGAGCAGTACTTC
TRBV10-3,NA,NA,13,TRBJ1-1,CAISDQGYTEAFF,TGTGCCATCAGTGATCAGGGTTACACTGAAGCTTTCTTT
TRBV9,few,TRBD2,16,TRBJ2-1,CASSVVFGRLGNEQFF,TGTGCCAGCAGCGTAGTTTTCGGGAGGTTGGGCAATGAGCAGTTCTTC
TRBV14,NA,TRBD2,15,TRBJ2-3,CASSPKRGATDTQYF,TGTGCCAGCAGCCCGAAGCGGGGGGCGACAGATACGCAGTATTTT
TRBV30,NA,NA,15,TRBJ1-1,CAWRAGHSMNTEAFF,TGTGCCTGGAGAGCCGGACATTCCATGAACACTGAAGCTTTCTTT
TRBV14,NA,NA,16,TRBJ2-5,CASSPRRTGGGETQYF,TGTGCCAGCAGCCCCCGGAGAACAGGAGGAGGGGAGACCCAGTACTTC
TRBV2,NA,TRBD1,14,TRBJ1-2,CASTRLGTGDGYTF,TGTGCCAGCACCCGACTTGGGACAGGGGACGGCTACACCTTC
TRBV24-1,once,TRBD2,17,TRBJ2-1,CATSDLIVAGGNNEQFF,TGTGCCACCAGTGATTTAATTGTAGCGGGAGGCAACAATGAGCAGTTCTTC
TRBV5-1,NA,NA,16,TRBJ2-3,CASSFGQSRGTDTQYF,TGCGCCAGCAGCTTTGGTCAATCGAGAGGCACAGATACGCAGTATTTT